Below are 19 T cell receptor beta chains sequenced from a single sample in a study of blood T cells in healthy people across ages. Through a sample-barcoded 5' primer and a J-beta primer mix, a second PCR was run for about 6 to 12 cycles. TCRdb re-analysed the 5' RACE reads in MiXCR, keeping a single row per CDR3 protein. The sample comprises 800,000 or so distinct CDR3 sequences, 25% of which are singletons, and more than 3% rests with the top ten. Another study also made use of these data, one on T cells of mothers and their children.

Material: blood. The receptors originated from a boy aged 5-17 years in good health.

This clonotype has only a few counts. In DNA, the CDR3 is TGTGCCAGCAGTTACACCCTGCGGAGCACAGATACGCAGTATTTT. Protein product: CASSYTLRSTDTQYF. The gene calls are TRBV6-5 and TRBJ2-3; D not certain. The V and J ends lost 2 bases and 0 bases respectively, with 9 bases between them. Per germline, CDR1 MNHEY and CDR2 SVGAGI. This CDR3 has 15 amino acids.

The chain links TRBV4-3 to TRBJ1-2; D uncertain. The CDR3 loop spans 16 amino acids. CDR1 is LGHNA and CDR2 is YSLEER in the germline V gene. V lost 5 bases to trimming and J lost 0 bases, with 16 bases between them. CDR3 in amino acids: CASSATSTGANYGYTF. CDR3 bases: TGCGCCAGCAGCGCGACTTCGACTGGAGCTAACTATGGCTACACCTTC.

The chain employs TRBV4-1 and TRBJ2-7; no clear D gene. The V end lost 1 base, the J end lost 0 bases, and 13 bases lay between the germline ends. Per germline, CDR1 MGHRA and CDR2 YSYEKL. The CDR3 extends over 16 amino acids. DNA of the CDR3: TGCGCCAGCAGCCAAGGTCTAAGGCAGATCTCCTACGAGCAGTACTTC. Translation gives CASSQGLRQISYEQYF.

V is TRBV28 and J is TRBJ2-7; TRBD2 agrees at 7 bases. Germline V gene sequence: CDR1 MDHEN, CDR2 SYDVKM. CDR3 length: 13 amino acids. Trimming at V came to 4 bases and at J to 5 bases, leaving 5 bases not matched to a gene. The CDR3 loop reads CASSWDYRNEQYF. In DNA form, the CDR3 reads TGTGCCAGCAGTTGGGACTACAGAAACGAGCAGTACTTC.

CDR3 nucleotide sequence: TGTGCCAGCAGCTTGGGGAGCGGGGCTCTAGGGGAGACCCAGTACTTC. This translates into CASSLGSGALGETQYF. This sequence joins TRBV5-5 and TRBJ2-5, with 7 bases matching TRBD2. The CDR3 extends over 16 amino acids. The V gene's germline CDR1 is SGHKS and CDR2 YYEKEE (reference sequence). V shed 0 bases and J 5 bases; nucleotides not matched to a gene: 10.

The chain employs TRBV20-1 and TRBJ2-1; TRBD1 might be the D (6 bases). The CDR3 consists of 13 residues. Germline CDR1 reads DFQATT; CDR2 reads SNEGSKA (reference sequence). V was clipped by 5 bases and J by 3 bases, with 11 bases between them. CDR3 amino acids: CSAEDSNYNEQFF. As DNA, the CDR3 is TGCAGTGCTGAGGACAGCAACTACAATGAGCAGTTCTTC.

The chain uses TRBV12-3 or TRBV12-4 and TRBJ1-3; D uncertain. The CDR3 covers 15 residues. Between the trimmed V and J ends, which lost 6 bases and 4 bases, there was a span of 16 bases. CDR3 bases: TGTGCCAGCAGCGCCCTAGAGTTGTCAGGAAACACCATATATTTT. This gives the protein CASSALELSGNTIYF.

The chain links TRBV6-2 or TRBV6-3 to TRBJ2-3; 9 bases align to TRBD2. V lost 6 bases, J lost 3 bases, and 10 bases stayed unmatched. This CDR3 is built from 16 residues. In germline, CDR1 is MNHEY, CDR2 SVGEGT. The CDR3, as DNA: TGTGCCAGCAGCTCCTCACTAGCGGGTACGACAGATACGCAGTATTTT. This sequence encodes CASSSSLAGTTDTQYF.

In this sample, this clonotype turned up a few times. The rearrangement links TRBV13 to TRBJ2-3, with a possible D match to TRBD1 (5 bases). CDR1 is PRHDT and CDR2 is FYEKMQ in the germline V gene (reference sequence). V was cut by 8 bases and J by 0 bases, with 9 bases left in between. This CDR3 has 13 amino acids. CDR3 bases: TGTGCCAGCGACAGCCCGAGCACAGATACGCAGTATTTT. It is translated as CASDSPSTDTQYF. Drawing the rest from reference TRBV13 and TRBJ2-3, the complete variable domain is AAGVIQSPRHLIKEKRETATLKCYPIPRHDTVYWYQQGPGQDPQFLISFYEKMQSDKGSIPDRFSAQQFSDYHSELNMSSLELGDSALYFCASDSPSTDTQYFGPGTRLTVL.

This clonotype was seen only a few times. The gene calls are TRBV5-5 and TRBJ2-1; D possibly matches TRBD1 or TRBD2 (5 bases each). Germline V gene sequence: CDR1 SGHKS, CDR2 YYEKEE (reference sequence). The CDR3 has 14 residues. V shed 1 base and J shed 6 bases, with 11 bases lying between them. CDR3 region: CASSLWDPGNEQFF. The CDR3 bases are TGTGCCAGCAGCTTGTGGGACCCTGGCAATGAGCAGTTCTTC.

The chain uses TRBV28 and TRBJ1-5; 10 bases align to TRBD1. The CDR3 is 16 residues long. Trimming took 6 bases from V and 3 from J; bases not matched to a gene: 8. Germline V gene sequence: CDR1 MDHEN, CDR2 SYDVKM. For the CDR3, the DNA is TGTGCCAGCAGCCCGCAGGACAGGGGGGCCAATCAGCCCCAGCATTTT. This encodes CASSPQDRGANQPQHF.

V is TRBV3-1 and J is TRBJ1-5, with D uncertain. The CDR3 extends over 15 amino acids. CDR1 is LGHDT and CDR2 is YNNKEL in the germline V gene (reference sequence). Trimming removed 0 bases at V and 7 bases at J, with 13 bases between. The CDR3 protein is CASSQDPPGPQPQHF. CDR3 coding DNA: TGTGCCAGCAGCCAAGATCCCCCAGGCCCACAGCCCCAGCATTTT. The complete variable domain, with remaining parts taken from reference TRBV3-1 and TRBJ1-5, reads DTAVSQTPKYLVTQMGNDKSIKCEQNLGHDTMYWYKQDSKKFLKIMFSYNNKELIINETVPNRFSPKSPDKAHLNLHINSLELGDSAVYFCASSQDPPGPQPQHFGDGTRLSIL.

This clonotype was detected only a few times. This CDR3 reads CASSLGLGGNTEAFF. In nucleotides, the CDR3 is TGTGCCAGCAGCTTAGGTTTGGGGGGGAACACTGAAGCTTTCTTT. V and J are TRBV7-9 and TRBJ1-1; TRBD1 might be the D (5 bases). V lost 1 base to trimming and J lost 1 base, with 10 bases between them. CDR1 and CDR2 (germline): SEHNR, FQNEAQ (reference sequence). The CDR3 contains 15 residues.

This clonotype was picked up many times. The V call is TRBV29-1, the J call TRBJ2-5, with D perhaps matching TRBD1 (5 bases). Germline assignment: CDR1 SQVTM and CDR2 ANQGSEA. This CDR3 has 14 amino acids. V dropped 0 bases and J dropped 5 bases, with 13 bases sitting between them. The CDR3 here is CSVEDFQGRETQYF. The CDR3 DNA reads as TGCAGCGTTGAAGATTTCCAGGGAAGGGAGACCCAGTACTTC.

The CDR3 region has the DNA TGTGCCAGCTCACCCGACAGGGAGAAGGCCTACGAGCAGTACTTC. Translating it yields CASSPDREKAYEQYF. V is TRBV18 and J is TRBJ2-7; 7 bases agree with TRBD1. CDR3 length equals 15 residues. The trim removed 3 bases at V and 2 bases at J, leaving 7 bases unmatched. Looked up from germline, CDR1 is KGHSH and CDR2 is LQKENI.

This clonotype was seen more than once but under ten times. The genes are TRBV4-2 and TRBJ2-5; 8 bases fit TRBD2. The trim removed 0 bases at V and 5 bases at J, leaving 11 bases unmatched. Germline CDR1 is LGHNA and CDR2 is YNFKEQ. The CDR3 totals 17 residues. CDR3 nucleotides: TGTGCCAGCAGCCAAGAAATCTTACTAGCGGTCGGGGAGACCCAGTACTTC. Protein sequence: CASSQEILLAVGETQYF.

In this sample, this clonotype turned up a few times. A read error may account for a junction end that differs from germline. This chain joins TRBV15 and TRBJ1-5; 12 bases fit TRBD1. CDR1 and CDR2 (germline): LNHNV, YYDKDF (reference sequence). This CDR3 has 18 amino acids. The CDR3 region is CATSRGTGGAGSNQPQHF. In nucleotides, the CDR3 is TGTGCCACCAGCAGGGGGACAGGGGGCGCGGGTAGCAATCAGCCTCAGCATTTT.

A note on this clonotype: The junction does not match germline at one end; this may be a read error. V and J are TRBV20-1 and TRBJ2-5; the D is unclear. The J call may be wrong; the DNA end is better matched by TRBJ2-1. The CDR3 contains 14 residues. Germline CDR1 is DFQATT and CDR2 is SNEGSKA (reference sequence). The CDR3 coding sequence is TGCAGTGCTAGAGATCCGACTGGAAACAATAAGCAGTTCTTC. This encodes CSARDPTGNNKQFF.

This clonotype has more than one count but fewer than ten. The rearrangement links TRBV6-5 to TRBJ2-7; 7 bases match TRBD1. Trimming cost V 4 bases and J 3 bases; bases outside gene matches: 6. Germline loops: CDR1 MNHEY, CDR2 SVGAGI. The CDR3 is 14 residues long. CDR3 nucleotides: TGTGCCAGCAGTTCCCTGGACAGGTACTACGAGCAGTACTTC. Protein product: CASSSLDRYYEQYF.